The rows below give T cell receptor beta chains drawn from one sample of a study of blood T cell repertoires in COVID-19. This table comes from immunoSEQ multiplex PCR, and its TCRdb copy is limited to in-frame clones, with some not included. The sample includes around 150,000 clones, 75% to 85% seen only once; the top ten take 9.5% to 13%. The sequenced sample was peripheral blood. The source of these receptors is a human donor in a cohort sampled during active COVID-19. Both conserved end residues are part of each CDR3. The D gene is left open where the match is weak. Part of the rows lack a size; the others show once, few, many or a class for expanded clones.

TRBV5-4	.	TRBD1	TRBJ1-1	TGTGCCAGCAGCCTGCCCAACAGGGGGCGGTCTGAAGCTTTCTTT	CASSLPNRGRSEAFF
TRBV11-2	few	TRBD1	TRBJ1-2	TGTGCCAGCAGCTTCGGGACAGGAAGCGGCTACACCTTC	CASSFGTGSGYTF
TRBV4-3	.	.	TRBJ2-2	TGCGCCAGCAGTCCAATGGGCGGGGCTAACACCGGGGAGCTGTTTTTT	CASSPMGGANTGELFF
TRBV5-1	.	TRBD2	TRBJ2-7	TGCGCCAGCAGCTTGGCAACTAGCGAGTACGAGCAGTACTTC	CASSLATSEYEQYF
TRBV7-8	once	TRBD1	TRBJ1-1	TGTGCCAGCAGAAAGGGACAGCGATACACTGAAGCTTTCTTT	CASRKGQRYTEAFF
TRBV28	once	.	TRBJ2-5	TGTGCCAGCAGTTTATCTTGGGTGGGCAGGAAAGAGACCCAGTACTTC	CASSLSWVGRKETQYF
TRBV7-2	.	TRBD1	TRBJ2-7	TGTGCCAGCAGCTCCTCTTTGGTCCCGGGACAGGGATCTACCTACGAGCAGTACTTC	CASSSSLVPGQGSTYEQYF
TRBV7-3	few	.	TRBJ2-7	TGTGCCAGCAGCTCCCTCGGGGGGCGCGAGCAGTACTTC	CASSSLGGREQYF
TRBV19	.	.	TRBJ1-5	TGTGCCAGTAGCAGGGGCGAGCAGCCCCAGCATTTT	CASSRGEQPQHF
TRBV7-6	.	TRBD1	TRBJ2-2	TGTGCCAGCAGTTTGGGACAGGCGAACACCGGGGAGCTGTTTTTT	CASSLGQANTGELFF
TRBV7-2	.	.	TRBJ1-2	TGTGCCACCTGGGGGGGGGCCCCCTATGGCTACACCTTC	CATWGGAPYGYTF
TRBV7-3	many	.	TRBJ2-6	TGTGCCAGCAGCTCCCAGTCAGGGAAATCCTCTGGGGCCAACGTCCTGACTTTC	CASSSQSGKSSGANVLTF
TRBV12-3/TRBV12-4	few	.	TRBJ2-7	TGTGCCAGCAGCGCTCGCTACTACGAGCAGTACTTC	CASSARYYEQYF
TRBV7-8	.	.	TRBJ1-1	TGTGCCAGCAGCCTCAGGGAGAACACTGAAGCTTTCTTT	CASSLRENTEAFF
TRBV4-3	.	TRBD1	TRBJ2-7	TGCGCCAGCAGCCAAGGGACAGGTGACCACGAGCAGTACTTC	CASSQGTGDHEQYF
TRBV5-5	once	TRBD2	TRBJ2-1	TGTGCCAGCAGCTTGACTCTAGCGGCTAGCTCCTACAATGAGCAGTTCTTC	CASSLTLAASSYNEQFF
TRBV7-2	.	TRBD2	TRBJ2-7	TGTGCCAGCAGCTTCGCGGGAGTGACGCCCTACGAGCAGTACTTC	CASSFAGVTPYEQYF
TRBV18	once	TRBD1	TRBJ2-3	TGTGCCAGCTCACCACTGTCCAGGGGGCGAGTTAGCACAGATACGCAGTATTTT	CASSPLSRGRVSTDTQYF